The TCR beta chain under discussion was sequenced for a study of CD8 T cells in Susac syndrome. RNA in amounts of about 0.45 to 1 ug was reverse transcribed with random hexamers. TCRdb re-called the immunoSEQ multiplex PCR reads through MiXCR, storing one row per CDR3 protein. The repertoire holds 150,000 to 200,000 distinct CDR3 sequences, with approximately 93% as singletons. Relapsing-remitting disease, either stable or active, was present in the treatment-naive patients who were the multiple sclerosis controls. Negative isolation yielded CD8+ and CD4+ T cells; FACS enriched TEMRA cells. Trimming pared 7 bases from V and 2 bases from J, leaving 11 bases between. The CDR3 spans 12 residues. The germline V gene encodes CDR1 DFQATT and CDR2 SNEGSKA (reference sequence).

Sequenced material: CD4+ T cells from PBMCs. The chain couples TRBV20-1 to TRBJ1-2; a weak D match, TRBD1 (5 bases). The receptor was derived from a human donor with multiple sclerosis. The DNA for the CDR3 is TGCAGTGTCTTGACAGTGAACTATGGCTACACCTTC. Translation gives CSVLTVNYGYTF.